The rows below give T cell receptor beta chains drawn from one sample of a study of blood T cell repertoires in COVID-19. The assay was immunoSEQ multiplex PCR, and TCRdb's table has in-frame clones only and misses some. The sample lists over 50,000 clones; more than 70% were seen once. The sample comprised peripheral blood. The receptor source for this set is a man aged 55 to 70 with acute or convalescent COVID-19. CDR3s include the opening cysteine and the closing phenylalanine or tryptophan. D genes are given only for firm matches. Clone size appears in some rows only: once, few, many, or a class for an expanded clone.

D	V	J	size	CDR3	DNA
.	TRBV19	TRBJ1-1	once	CASSSRAENTEAFF	TGTGCCAGCTCCTCCAGGGCAGAGAACACTGAAGCTTTCTTT
.	TRBV6-5	TRBJ1-5	.	CASSTNRNQPQHF	TGTGCCAGCAGCACTAATCGCAATCAGCCCCAGCATTTT
TRBD1	TRBV29-1	TRBJ2-7	once	CSVVVRGTEQYF	TGCAGCGTTGTTGTCAGGGGGACCGAGCAGTACTTC
.	TRBV12-3/TRBV12-4	TRBJ1-3	.	CASSLSGGNTIYF	TGTGCCAGCAGTTTATCCGGGGGGAACACCATATATTTT
TRBD2	TRBV27	TRBJ2-1	once	CASSSTSGGLNEQFF	TGTGCCAGCAGCTCGACTAGCGGGGGTCTCAATGAGCAGTTCTTC
.	TRBV3-1/TRBV3-2	TRBJ1-1	.	CASSHGQINTEAFF	TGTGCCAGCAGCCATGGGCAGATAAACACTGAAGCTTTCTTT
TRBD1	TRBV5-6	TRBJ1-2	.	CASSSGQGIFYGYTF	TGTGCCAGCAGCTCGGGACAGGGGATATTCTATGGCTACACCTTC
.	TRBV2	TRBJ2-2	.	CASSEFSRGTGELFF	TGTGCCAGCAGTGAATTTAGTAGGGGGACCGGGGAGCTGTTTTTT
.	TRBV4-3	TRBJ1-2	.	CASSQDSSRTVYGYTF	TGCGCCAGCAGCCAAGACAGTTCCCGGACAGTCTATGGCTACACCTTC
.	TRBV27	TRBJ1-1	once	CASSLRQGTEAFF	TGTGCCAGCAGTTTACGCCAGGGCACTGAAGCTTTCTTT
.	TRBV7-8	TRBJ2-2	.	CASSLVGGIRNTGELFF	TGTGCCAGCAGCTTAGTAGGCGGGATCAGAAACACCGGGGAGCTGTTTTTT
TRBD1	TRBV20-1	TRBJ1-1	.	CSVSTGIEAFF	TGCAGTGTATCGACAGGGATTGAAGCTTTCTTT
.	TRBV10-3	TRBJ1-1	once	CAISDRGLNTEAFF	TGTGCCATCAGTGACAGAGGGTTGAACACTGAAGCTTTCTTT
.	TRBV6-5	TRBJ1-6	once	CASSYRAVQNSPLHF	TGTGCCAGCAGTTACCGTGCAGTTCAAAATTCACCCCTCCACTTT
.	TRBV19	TRBJ1-5	.	CASRDPGEGQPQHF	TGTGCCAGTAGAGATCCAGGGGAGGGTCAGCCCCAGCATTTT
TRBD2	TRBV5-6	TRBJ2-5	.	CASSVGRGETQYF	TGTGCCAGCAGCGTCGGGAGGGGCGAGACCCAGTACTTC
TRBD1	TRBV2	TRBJ1-2	.	CASRDRGLGGYTF	TGTGCCAGCAGGGACAGGGGGCTCGGTGGCTACACCTTC
.	TRBV7-9	TRBJ1-3	many	CASSPGAGNTIYF	TGTGCCAGCAGCCCAGGGGCGGGAAACACCATATATTTT
.	TRBV3-1/TRBV3-2	TRBJ2-3	.	CASSHSVDTQYF	TGTGCCAGCAGCCATTCGGTGGATACGCAGTATTTT
TRBD1	TRBV6-5	TRBJ1-2	.	CASNPGQGAGGYTF	TGTGCCAGCAACCCGGGACAGGGGGCAGGTGGCTACACCTTC
.	TRBV19	TRBJ1-2	once	CASSIATGRRNGYTF	TGTGCCAGTAGTATAGCAACAGGGCGGAGGAATGGCTACACCTTC
.	TRBV10-3	TRBJ1-5	.	CAISAGDVGQPQHF	TGTGCCATCAGTGCAGGGGATGTGGGTCAGCCCCAGCATTTT
.	TRBV18	TRBJ1-2	.	CASSPRGNLYGYTF	TGTGCCAGCTCACCAAGGGGGAACCTCTATGGCTACACCTTC
TRBD1	TRBV27	TRBJ1-6	few	CASAGQSLSYNSPLHF	TGTGCCAGCGCGGGACAGAGCCTCTCCTATAATTCACCCCTCCACTTT
TRBD2	TRBV7-8	TRBJ2-1	.	CASSLKGLAGAWDEQFF	TGTGCCAGCAGCTTAAAGGGACTAGCGGGGGCTTGGGATGAGCAGTTCTTC
.	TRBV4-1	TRBJ1-3	.	CASSRGRGWRNTIYF	TGCGCCAGCAGCCGTGGTAGGGGGTGGAGAAACACCATATATTTT
.	TRBV19	TRBJ1-5	.	CASSNGGAGQPQHF	TGTGCCAGTAGTAACGGGGGAGCGGGGCAGCCCCAGCATTTT
.	TRBV18	TRBJ2-5	.	CASSSTGIQETQYF	TGTGCCAGCTCTAGCACGGGGATCCAAGAGACCCAGTACTTC
.	TRBV20-1	TRBJ1-4	.	CSASRGTNEKLFF	TGCAGTGCTAGTCGCGGGACTAATGAAAAACTGTTTTTT
TRBD2	TRBV13	TRBJ2-2	once	CASSFRGDNTGELFF	TGTGCCAGCAGCTTTCGGGGGGATAACACCGGGGAGCTGTTTTTT
.	TRBV18	TRBJ1-3	.	CASSLGDSGNTIYF	TGTGCCAGCTCACTGGGAGACTCTGGAAACACCATATATTTT
TRBD1	TRBV7-6	TRBJ2-7	few	CASSPWTGGLGEQYF	TGTGCCAGCAGCCCTTGGACAGGGGGGCTTGGAGAGCAGTACTTC
TRBD1	TRBV5-5	TRBJ2-3	.	CASSDGTALTDTQYF	TGTGCCAGCAGTGATGGGACAGCCCTCACAGATACGCAGTATTTT
TRBD1	TRBV7-6	TRBJ2-3	.	CASSSRDRLSTDTQYF	TGTGCCAGCAGCTCACGGGACAGATTAAGCACAGATACGCAGTATTTT
TRBD2	TRBV3-1/TRBV3-2	TRBJ2-3	.	CASSQGRSGGRVDTQYF	TGTGCCAGCAGCCAAGGAAGGAGCGGGGGCCGGGTAGATACGCAGTATTTT
TRBD1	TRBV5-1	TRBJ1-6	.	CASSYGQEYSPLHF	TGCGCCAGCAGCTACGGACAGGAGTATTCACCCCTCCACTTT
TRBD1	TRBV10-3	TRBJ1-6	.	CACRQGDSYNSPLHF	TGTGCCTGCCGACAGGGGGACTCCTATAATTCACCCCTCCACTTT
TRBD1	TRBV6-5	TRBJ2-2	.	CASSYGTGGTGELFF	TGTGCCAGCAGTTACGGGACAGGGGGCACCGGGGAGCTGTTTTTT
TRBD2	TRBV19	TRBJ2-1	few	CASSGSGALTGNEQFF	TGTGCCAGTAGTGGGAGCGGGGCACTAACTGGGAATGAGCAGTTCTTC
TRBD1	TRBV3-1/TRBV3-2	TRBJ1-2	few	CASSQGFDRGYGYTF	TGTGCCAGCAGCCAAGGTTTTGACAGGGGGTATGGCTACACCTTC
TRBD1	TRBV19	TRBJ1-5	once	CASSIAGGYGNQPQHF	TGTGCCAGTAGTATAGCAGGGGGCTATGGCAATCAGCCCCAGCATTTT
TRBD2	TRBV3-1/TRBV3-2	TRBJ2-3	.	CASSQERLAGRNTQYF	TGTGCCAGCAGCCAAGAGAGGCTAGCGGGGAGAAATACGCAGTATTTT
TRBD1	TRBV5-1	TRBJ1-1	once	CASSSTGAVTEAFF	TGCGCCAGCAGCTCTACAGGGGCGGTCACTGAAGCTTTCTTT
TRBD1	TRBV5-6	TRBJ1-2	.	CASHWTTGQGGGYTF	TGTGCCAGCCATTGGACTACGGGACAGGGAGGAGGCTACACCTTC
.	TRBV19	TRBJ1-1	.	CASSMGQTNTEAFF	TGTGCCAGTAGTATGGGGCAGACGAACACTGAAGCTTTCTTT
.	TRBV12-5	TRBJ1-1	.	CASGLGGQNTEAFF	TGTGCTAGTGGTTTGGGGGGACAGAACACTGAAGCTTTCTTT
.	TRBV10-3	TRBJ1-3	.	CAISDSRQSGNTIYF	TGTGCCATCAGTGACTCTCGCCAGTCTGGAAACACCATATATTTT
TRBD2	TRBV11-3	TRBJ2-1	few	CASSPERGYNEQFF	TGTGCCAGCAGCCCGGAGCGGGGATACAATGAGCAGTTCTTC
.	TRBV7-2	TRBJ2-1	.	CASSLQSAKGGEQFF	TGTGCCAGCAGCTTACAGTCGGCGAAGGGAGGTGAGCAGTTCTTC
.	TRBV27	TRBJ2-5	.	CASRPDSLETQYF	TGTGCCAGCAGGCCCGACAGTTTAGAGACCCAGTACTTC
TRBD1	TRBV5-6	TRBJ1-1	.	CASSSPGTGANTEAFF	TGTGCCAGCAGCTCACCCGGGACAGGAGCGAACACTGAAGCTTTCTTT
TRBD1	TRBV7-6	TRBJ2-7	once	CASSPGTGPYEQYF	TGTGCCAGCAGCCCGGGGACAGGGCCCTACGAGCAGTACTTC
TRBD2	TRBV6-5	TRBJ2-7	.	CASSSHGGGAYEQYF	TGTGCCAGCAGTTCTCACGGGGGGGGCGCCTACGAGCAGTACTTC
.	TRBV27	TRBJ1-3	.	CASSLLGRAGNTIYF	TGTGCCAGCAGTTTATTAGGCAGGGCTGGAAACACCATATATTTT